This TCR beta chain was retrieved from a study of blood T cell repertoires in COVID-19. Assay: immunoSEQ multiplex PCR; the TCRdb copy retains only in-frame clones and omits some. The sample carries 15,000 to 20,000 clones, 82% recorded once. The sequencing input was peripheral blood. The sequence derives from a human donor in a cohort sampled during active COVID-19.

CDR3 nucleotides: TGTGCCAGCAGTTCTACAGGGAGCGGAAACACCATATATTTT. Translated: CASSSTGSGNTIYF. This chain links TRBV6-5 with TRBJ1-3; D perhaps matches TRBD1 (6 bases). The CDR3 spans 14 residues. Germline V gene data show CDR1 as MNHEY and CDR2 as SVGAGI. V was pared by 4 bases and J by 4 bases, with 11 bases between.